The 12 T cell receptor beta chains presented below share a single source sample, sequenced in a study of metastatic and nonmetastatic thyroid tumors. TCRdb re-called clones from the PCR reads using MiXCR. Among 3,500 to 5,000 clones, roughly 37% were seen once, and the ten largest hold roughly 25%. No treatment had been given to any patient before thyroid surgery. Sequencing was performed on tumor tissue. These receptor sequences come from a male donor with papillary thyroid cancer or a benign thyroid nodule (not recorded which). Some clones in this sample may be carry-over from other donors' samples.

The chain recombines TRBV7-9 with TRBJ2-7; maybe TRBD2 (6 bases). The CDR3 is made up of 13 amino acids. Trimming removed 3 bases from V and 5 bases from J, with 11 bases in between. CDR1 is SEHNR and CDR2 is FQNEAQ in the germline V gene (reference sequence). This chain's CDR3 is CASSFRGGDEQYF. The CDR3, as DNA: TGTGCCAGCAGCTTTAGGGGCGGGGACGAGCAGTACTTC.

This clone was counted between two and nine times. The CDR3, as DNA: TGTGCCAGCAGTTCCCTGGCGGGGCCCCTATACAATGAGCAGTTCTTC. Amino acid sequence: CASSSLAGPLYNEQFF. The rearrangement joins TRBV27 to TRBJ2-1; possible D gene TRBD2, 6 bases. This CDR3 has 16 residues. Trimming removed 4 bases from V and 4 bases from J, with 17 bases in between. Germline CDR1 is MNHEY and CDR2 is SMNVEV (reference sequence).

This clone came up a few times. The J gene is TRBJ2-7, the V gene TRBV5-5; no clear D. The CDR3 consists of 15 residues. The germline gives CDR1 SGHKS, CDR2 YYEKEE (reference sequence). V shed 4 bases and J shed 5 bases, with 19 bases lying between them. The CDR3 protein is CASSPAPSLGDEQYF. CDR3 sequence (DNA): TGTGCCAGCAGCCCTGCGCCCAGTTTAGGCGACGAGCAGTACTTC.

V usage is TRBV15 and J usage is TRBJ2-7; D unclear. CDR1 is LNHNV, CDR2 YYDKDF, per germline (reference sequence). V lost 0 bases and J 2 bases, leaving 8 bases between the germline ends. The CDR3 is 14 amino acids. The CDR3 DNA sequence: TGTGCCACCAGCAGAGACGAGAGTCCCTACGAGCAGTACTTC. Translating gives CATSRDESPYEQYF. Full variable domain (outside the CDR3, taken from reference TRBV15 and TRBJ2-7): DAMVIQNPRYQVTQFGKPVTLSCSQTLNHNVMYWYQQKSSQAPKLLFHYYDKDFNNEADTPDNFQSRRPNTSFCFLDIRSPGLGDTAMYLCATSRDESPYEQYFGPGTRLTVT.

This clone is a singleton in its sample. The CDR3 nucleotides are TGTGCCAGCAGATTCGGACAGGGCTTTAAACAGTACTTC. Its protein product is CASRFGQGFKQYF. This sequence joins TRBV7-3 and TRBJ2-7, with 8 bases identical to TRBD1. Germline trimming cut 6 bases from V and 10 bases from J; bases unmatched to any gene: 11. The length of the CDR3 is 13 residues. CDR1 is SGHTA, CDR2 FQGTGA, per germline.

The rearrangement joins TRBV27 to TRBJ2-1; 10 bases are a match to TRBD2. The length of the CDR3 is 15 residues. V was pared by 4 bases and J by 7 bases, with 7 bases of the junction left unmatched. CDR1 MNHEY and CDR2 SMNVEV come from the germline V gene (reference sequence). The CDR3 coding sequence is TGTGCCAGCAGTTGGAGCGGGAGGGCCGGGAATGAGCAGTTCTTC. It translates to CASSWSGRAGNEQFF.

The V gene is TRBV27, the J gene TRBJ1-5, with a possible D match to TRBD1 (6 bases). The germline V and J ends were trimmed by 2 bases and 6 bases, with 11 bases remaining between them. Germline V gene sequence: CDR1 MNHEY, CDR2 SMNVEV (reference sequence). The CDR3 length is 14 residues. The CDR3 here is CASSLIAGVQPQHF. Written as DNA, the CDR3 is TGTGCCAGCAGTTTAATAGCAGGGGTTCAGCCCCAGCATTTT.

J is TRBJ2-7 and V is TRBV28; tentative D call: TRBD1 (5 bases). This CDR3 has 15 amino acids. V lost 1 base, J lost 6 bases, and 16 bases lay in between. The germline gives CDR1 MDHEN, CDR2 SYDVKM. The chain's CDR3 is CASSLYVQGKGEQYF. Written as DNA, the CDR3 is TGTGCCAGCAGTTTATACGTCCAGGGTAAGGGCGAGCAGTACTTC. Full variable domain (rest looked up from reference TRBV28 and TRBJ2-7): DVKVTQSSRYLVKRTGEKVFLECVQDMDHENMFWYRQDPGLGLRLIYFSYDVKMKEKGDIPEGYSVSREKKERFSLILESASTNQTSMYLCASSLYVQGKGEQYFGPGTRLTVT.

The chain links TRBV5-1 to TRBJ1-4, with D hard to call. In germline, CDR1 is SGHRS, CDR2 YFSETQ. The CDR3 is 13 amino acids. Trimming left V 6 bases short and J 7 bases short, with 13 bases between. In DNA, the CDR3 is TGCGCCAGCATGGCCCAGAGGTGTGAAAAACTGTTTTTT. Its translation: CASMAQRCEKLFF.

CDR3 in DNA: TGTGCCAGCGAGACCTTCTCGGGTGACGAGCAGTACTTC. Its translation: CASETFSGDEQYF. The V and J genes are TRBV25-1 and TRBJ2-7; D unclear. Trimming removed 8 bases from V and 5 bases from J, with 16 bases in between. Germline V CDR1 and CDR2: MGHDK, SYGVNS. The CDR3 covers 13 residues.

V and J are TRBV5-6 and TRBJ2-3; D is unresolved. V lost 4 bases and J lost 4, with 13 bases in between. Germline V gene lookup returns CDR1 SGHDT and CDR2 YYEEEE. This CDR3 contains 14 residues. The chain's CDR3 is CASSIYAGSDTQYF. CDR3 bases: TGTGCCAGCAGCATCTATGCAGGTTCAGATACGCAGTATTTT.

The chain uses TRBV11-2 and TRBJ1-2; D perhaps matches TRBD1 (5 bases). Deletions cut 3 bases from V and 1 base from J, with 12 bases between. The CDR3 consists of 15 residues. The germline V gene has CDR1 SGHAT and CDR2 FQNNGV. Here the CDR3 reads CASSFVAGINYGYTF. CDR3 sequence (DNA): TGTGCCAGCAGCTTTGTGGCAGGGATTAACTATGGCTACACCTTC.